This T cell receptor (beta chain) was sequenced during a study of response to subunit inactivated influenza vaccine. Study-level results: New T cells are recruited in small numbers by each seasonal influenza vaccination, according to the authors' suggestion.

To note about this clonotype: Its cognate antigen is unknown.

TCRdb analysed the RT-PCR reads with MiXCR anew, one entry per CDR3 protein. Of around 520,000 distinct CDR3 sequences detected, about 12% appear once; the ten largest clones hold 10%. CDR3 length equals 17 residues. The ends were cut back, 1 base at V and 0 bases at J, with 16 bases in the middle. From germline, CDR1 is GTSNPN and CDR2 SVGIG (reference sequence). The sequencing used PBMCs from blood, collected on the day of vaccination. The receptor's source is a man in his fifties who received an inactivated influenza vaccine. V is TRBV30 and J is TRBJ1-5; D remains unclear. CDR3 protein: CAWSESAGFHSNQPQHF. CDR3 nucleotide sequence: TGTGCCTGGAGTGAATCGGCAGGCTTTCATAGCAATCAGCCCCAGCATTTT.